The rows below give T cell receptor beta chains drawn from one sample of a study of a mutant IDH1 vaccine in newly diagnosed glioma. The protocol was immunoSEQ multiplex PCR, while the TCRdb copy is restricted to in-frame clones and leaves out a portion. The sample records about 92,000 clones, around 80% being singletons. This sample comprised PBMCs, obtained from a glioma patient treated with radiotherapy, temozolomide or both. The receptors come from a middle-aged man with glioma. CDR3s include the opening cysteine and the closing phenylalanine or tryptophan. A D gene is named only where the DNA matches it firmly. Only some rows state a clone size, as once, few, many or a class for expanded clones.

.	TRBV6-1	.	TRBJ1-5	CASSETRNQPQHF	TGTGCCAGCAGTGAAACCAGAAATCAGCCCCAGCATTTT
.	TRBV10-2	.	TRBJ2-7	CASSDQVAEQYF	TGCGCCAGCAGTGACCAGGTAGCCGAGCAGTACTTC
.	TRBV30	.	TRBJ2-5	CAWSVSANQETQYF	TGTGCCTGGAGTGTTTCGGCAAACCAAGAGACCCAGTACTTC
few	TRBV10-3	.	TRBJ2-7	CAITSDHSYEQYF	TGTGCCATCACCTCAGACCACTCCTACGAGCAGTACTTC
.	TRBV5-8	.	TRBJ2-3	CASSLRGDTQYF	TGTGCCAGCAGCCTGCGGGGAGATACGCAGTATTTT
.	TRBV7-2	.	TRBJ2-1	CASSPARGKTYNEQFF	TGTGCCAGCAGCCCGGCAAGGGGGAAGACCTACAATGAGCAGTTCTTC
.	TRBV11-2	.	TRBJ2-7	CASSFNLPSYEQYF	TGTGCCAGCAGCTTCAACCTCCCATCCTACGAGCAGTACTTC
.	TRBV5-5	TRBD2	TRBJ2-7	CASSLAGGAYEQYF	TGTGCCAGCAGTCTAGCGGGAGGAGCCTACGAGCAGTACTTC
.	TRBV7-2	TRBD1	TRBJ1-6	CASIAGRDRPSPLHF	TGTGCCAGCATCGCAGGGCGGGACAGGCCATCACCCCTCCACTTT
.	TRBV19	TRBD1	TRBJ2-5	CASSTGGERKTQYF	TGTGCCAGTAGTACAGGGGGCGAACGGAAGACCCAGTACTTC
.	TRBV4-3	.	TRBJ2-2	CASSQDSGSRPTGELFF	TGCGCCAGCAGCCAAGATTCCGGCAGCCGCCCCACCGGGGAGCTGTTTTTT
.	TRBV5-6	TRBD2	TRBJ2-3	CATGLAGPWDTQYF	TGTGCCACAGGACTAGCGGGACCTTGGGATACGCAGTATTTT
.	TRBV7-2	TRBD1	TRBJ1-4	CASSSGQGRGEKLFF	TGTGCCAGCAGTTCCGGACAGGGTAGAGGGGAAAAACTGTTTTTT
.	TRBV6-6	TRBD1	TRBJ2-4	CASSSVTGGGNIQYF	TGTGCCAGCAGTTCCGTGACAGGGGGTGGGAACATTCAGTACTTC
.	TRBV19	.	TRBJ2-1	CASRKLQRSSYNEQFF	TGTGCCAGTAGGAAGCTGCAGCGGAGCTCCTACAATGAGCAGTTCTTC
.	TRBV15	.	TRBJ1-5	CATSRDRAGGQPQHF	TGTGCCACCAGCAGGGACCGCGCGGGGGGTCAGCCCCAGCATTTT
once	TRBV7-2	.	TRBJ1-3	CASSRARVSGNTIYF	TGTGCCAGCAGCCGGGCCCGGGTCTCTGGAAACACCATATATTTT
many	TRBV2	.	TRBJ2-7	CASIPQGTSSEQYF	TGTGCCAGCATCCCTCAGGGAACCTCCTCCGAGCAGTACTTC
.	TRBV6-5	TRBD1	TRBJ1-2	CASSYRGQGNYGYTF	TGTGCCAGCAGTTACAGGGGACAGGGAAACTATGGCTACACCTTC
.	TRBV7-9	TRBD2	TRBJ2-7	CASSFGRDEQYF	TGTGCCAGCAGCTTTGGGAGGGACGAGCAGTACTTC
few	TRBV5-4	.	TRBJ1-6	CASRSGPLVSPLHF	TGTGCCAGCAGATCCGGGCCGCTTGTTTCACCCCTCCACTTT
.	TRBV6-5	.	TRBJ1-1	CASSMEDENTEAFF	TGTGCCAGCAGTATGGAGGACGAGAACACTGAAGCTTTCTTT
.	TRBV7-9	.	TRBJ2-3	CASSRSDSTDTQYF	TGTGCCAGCAGCCGATCGGACAGCACAGATACGCAGTATTTT
.	TRBV19	.	TRBJ2-7	CARTSGNYEQYF	TGTGCCAGGACCTCGGGAAACTACGAGCAGTACTTC
.	TRBV5-1	TRBD1	TRBJ1-4	CASSIGQGGYEKLFF	TGCGCCAGCAGTATCGGACAGGGGGGATATGAAAAACTGTTTTTT
.	TRBV5-4	.	TRBJ2-1	CASSPPRGMRDNEQFF	TGTGCCAGCAGCCCTCCCCGCGGGATGAGGGACAATGAGCAGTTCTTC
.	TRBV25-1	TRBD1	TRBJ2-5	CASSLRGPEETQYF	TGTGCCAGCAGTCTCAGGGGGCCTGAGGAGACCCAGTACTTC
.	TRBV2	.	TRBJ1-2	CASGAWESYTF	TGTGCCAGCGGGGCTTGGGAGAGCTACACCTTC
.	TRBV11-2	.	TRBJ2-5	CASSLDLLQETQYF	TGTGCCAGCAGCTTAGATCTGCTTCAAGAGACCCAGTACTTC
few	TRBV21-1	.	TRBJ1-3	CASSKPTRVRNTIYF	TGTGCCAGCAGCAAACCGACCAGGGTTAGAAACACCATATATTTT
.	TRBV14	.	TRBJ2-1	CASSQETRLQQFF	TGTGCCAGCAGCCAAGAGACTCGACTGCAGCAGTTCTTC
.	TRBV4-2	.	TRBJ1-2	CASSQSPAGGNYGYTF	TGTGCCAGCAGCCAATCCCCGGCAGGTGGGAACTATGGCTACACCTTC
.	TRBV13	.	TRBJ2-7	CASSAPSYEQYF	TGTGCCAGCAGCGCCCCCTCCTACGAGCAGTACTTC
.	TRBV27	TRBD1	TRBJ1-6	CASSLGGGINSPLHF	TGTGCCAGCAGTTTGGGAGGGGGCATCAATTCACCCCTCCACTTT
.	TRBV7-9	.	TRBJ2-3	CASSPPGAQRADTQYF	TGTGCCAGCAGCCCCCCCGGGGCTCAAAGGGCAGATACGCAGTATTTT
.	TRBV27	.	TRBJ2-7	CASSLLIFGRVDEQYF	TGTGCCAGCAGTTTATTAATATTCGGCAGGGTCGACGAGCAGTACTTC
.	TRBV29-1	TRBD1	TRBJ2-7	CSVETGTGDLPYEQYF	TGCAGCGTTGAAACAGGAACAGGGGACCTACCCTACGAGCAGTACTTC
.	TRBV18	TRBD2	TRBJ2-3	CASSPQTSGNADTQYF	TGTGCCAGCTCACCACAGACTAGCGGGAACGCAGATACGCAGTATTTT
.	TRBV11-2	.	TRBJ1-1	CASSPFSTQRGTEAFF	TGTGCCAGCAGCCCATTCTCGACACAGAGGGGCACTGAAGCTTTCTTT
once	TRBV7-8	TRBD1	TRBJ1-2	CASTPDRAYGYTF	TGTGCCAGCACCCCGGACAGGGCCTATGGCTACACCTTC
few	TRBV15	.	TRBJ1-1	CATSRDGGYTEAFF	TGTGCCACCAGCAGGGACGGGGGGTACACTGAAGCTTTCTTT
.	TRBV5-1	.	TRBJ2-7	CASSGGDSSYEQYF	TGCGCCAGCAGCGGGGGGGACAGCTCCTACGAGCAGTACTTC
once	TRBV5-1	.	TRBJ2-7	CASSFYGRITNYEQYF	TGCGCCAGCAGCTTCTATGGCCGAATTACCAACTACGAGCAGTACTTC
few	TRBV18	TRBD1	TRBJ2-6	CASSGTGLKTGANVLTF	TGTGCCAGCTCCGGGACAGGGTTGAAGACTGGGGCCAACGTCCTGACTTTC
.	TRBV19	TRBD1	TRBJ1-2	CASRQGPNYGYTF	TGTGCCAGTAGACAGGGGCCTAACTATGGCTACACCTTC
.	TRBV30	TRBD2	TRBJ2-1	CAWSVGGTSGMPGFF	TGTGCCTGGAGTGTCGGAGGGACTAGCGGGATGCCCGGGTTCTTC